The clone carrying this T cell receptor (beta chain) has ten or more counts. TCRdb recomputed calls from the RACE reads with MiXCR, one row per CDR3 protein. The sample contains around 380,000 distinct CDR3 sequences, roughly 4.8% of which appear only once. Trimming stripped 6 bases from V and 1 base from J, with 15 bases between. Germline CDR1 DFQATT, CDR2 SNEGSKA (reference sequence). This CDR3 has 14 amino acids. The sample comes from a study of human T cells and chemical hapten exposure. Background on the study: Slight volume differences across pooled libraries mainly accounted for varying per-sample TCR yields.

Time point described: patch test 1, 2 weeks after DPC sensitization. Indicated treatment: therapeutic diphenylcyclopropenone sensitization with weekly scalp DPC. The sample was whole blood, taken in connection with sensitization to the hapten diphenylcyclopropenone (DPC). The chain uses TRBV20-1 and TRBJ1-1; D is perhaps TRBD1 (5 bases). This receptor was identified in a woman aged 45-65 years with alopecia areata. Some clones in this sample may be carry-over from other donors' samples. CDR3 in amino acids: CSALQAPQNTEAFF. In DNA form, the CDR3 reads TGCAGTGCCCTACAGGCCCCGCAGAACACTGAAGCTTTCTTT.